Sequencing of this T cell receptor beta chain was carried out in a study of blood T cell repertoires in COVID-19. Study context: Material from acute and convalescent COVID-19 was sourced from the United States, Italy and Spain.

V was clipped by 5 bases and J by 8 bases; unmatched bases: 6. Germline lookup yields CDR1 LGHDT and CDR2 YNNKEL (reference sequence). The CDR3 runs 14 residues. Measured with immunoSEQ multiplex PCR; TCRdb has only the in-frame clones, and not every one. The top ten clones hold 3.7% of a sample with under 200,000 clones, approximately 87% of them seen once. Specimen: peripheral blood. The TCR sequence derives from a man in his late teens or twenties with active or convalescent COVID-19. This rearrangement joins TRBV3-1 (or the pseudogene TRBV3-2) to TRBJ1-6; TRBD1 matches at 7 bases. The CDR3 DNA reads as TGTGCCAGCAGCTGGGGACAGTGGGATTCACCCCTCCACTTT. It translates to CASSWGQWDSPLHF.